This paragraph reports one T cell receptor beta chain. These data originate in a study of blood T cell repertoires in COVID-19. Between the trimmed V and J ends, which lost 4 bases and 2 bases, there was a span of 25 bases. The CDR3 loop spans 19 amino acids. The germline CDR1 and CDR2 sequences are SGHRS and YFSETQ. Produced via immunoSEQ multiplex PCR; TCRdb's table is partial and in-frame only. The sample consists of approximately 62,000 clones, 80% to 90% of them appearing once. This clonotype was obtained from a man older than 75 with acute or convalescent COVID-19. This chain connects TRBV5-1 to TRBJ2-4, with a weak D call TRBD1 (7 bases). Sequences were obtained from peripheral blood. The CDR3 loop reads CASSPNPSRGATSKNIQYF. The CDR3 coding sequence is TGCGCCAGCAGCCCCAACCCTAGCAGGGGGGCCACTTCCAAAAACATTCAGTACTTC.